These 25 T cell receptor beta chains were sequenced from one sample in a study of neurological immune-mediated disorders. TCRdb used MiXCR to reprocess the 5' RACE reads, holding one entry per CDR3 protein. The sample has 55,000 to 65,000 distinct CDR3 sequences, roughly 3.5% seen once. Sequencing used PBMCs. The receptor source for this set is a woman aged 25 to 39 with multiple sclerosis.

This clonotype was picked up many times. The rearrangement joins TRBV6-5 to TRBJ2-7; a possible D gene is TRBD2 (6 bases). CDR3 length: 15 residues. V lost 5 bases and J 9 bases, leaving 23 bases between the germline ends. CDR1 is MNHEY, CDR2 SVGAGI, per germline. CDR3 sequence reads: CASSHRRDSLQGQYF. The CDR3 region has the DNA TGTGCCAGCAGTCACCGCCGGGACTCCCTTCAGGGGCAGTACTTC.

In this sample, this clonotype turned up many times. The chain recombines TRBV3-1 with TRBJ1-5; weak D call: TRBD1 (5 bases). This CDR3 has 19 amino acids. The V gene's germline CDR1 is LGHDT and CDR2 YNNKEL (reference sequence). Trimming stripped 4 bases from V and 0 bases from J, with 22 bases between. The CDR3 DNA reads as TGTGCCAGCAGCCCCCCGCGAGGGACGGGGGAGCCTAGCAATCAGCCCCAGCATTTT. Translation: CASSPPRGTGEPSNQPQHF.

This clonotype was found many times. The chain is built from TRBV9 and TRBJ2-2, with unresolved D. The CDR3 extends over 14 amino acids. Germline V gives CDR1 SGDLS, CDR2 YYNGEE. The V end lost 2 bases, the J end lost 1 base, and 6 bases lay between the germline ends. The CDR3 bases are TGTGCCAGCAGCGTCGGCGGGAACACCGGGGAGCTGTTTTTT. The encoded protein is CASSVGGNTGELFF. Looking up the rest from reference TRBV9 and TRBJ2-2 gives the full variable domain: DSGVTQTPKHLITATGQRVTLRCSPRSGDLSVYWYQQSLDQGLQFLIQYYNGEERAKGNILERFSAQQFPDLHSELNLSSLELGDSALYFCASSVGGNTGELFFGEGSRLTVL.

This clonotype was observed at least ten times. This chain connects TRBV7-9 to TRBJ2-1, with D perhaps matching TRBD2 (6 bases). Trimming cost V 2 bases and J 8 bases, with 10 bases left between them. This CDR3 contains 13 residues. Germline CDR1 SEHNR, CDR2 FQNEAQ (reference sequence). The CDR3 DNA reads as TGTGCCAGCAGCTTAATAGGAGGGTATGAGCAGTTCTTC. Translation: CASSLIGGYEQFF.

This clonotype was found many times. The V gene is TRBV7-2, the J gene TRBJ2-1, with D maybe TRBD1 (6 bases). This CDR3 spans 13 amino acids. CDR1 SGHTA and CDR2 FQGNSA come from the germline V gene. The V end lost 5 bases, the J end lost 7 bases, and 12 bases lay between the germline ends. CDR3 DNA sequence: TGTGCCAGCAGCAAACAGGGTTTGAATGAGCAGTTCTTC. Translated, it gives CASSKQGLNEQFF.

This clonotype was seen ten or more times. V is TRBV5-1 and J is TRBJ2-7; the match to TRBD1 covers 11 bases. Germline V gene data show CDR1 as SGHRS and CDR2 as YFSETQ. CDR3 length: 16 residues. V was clipped by 4 bases and J by 5 bases; unmatched bases: 11. The CDR3 loop reads CASSQGTRTGGHEQYF. CDR3 sequence (DNA): TGCGCCAGCAGCCAAGGTACCCGGACAGGGGGCCACGAGCAGTACTTC.

This clonotype was observed at least ten times. The genes are TRBV7-3 and TRBJ2-1, with D perhaps TRBD1 or TRBD2 (5 bases each). Trimming took off 1 base at V and 7 bases at J, with 17 bases between the two ends. The CDR3 totals 16 residues. Germline V CDR1 and CDR2: SGHTA, FQGTGA. CDR3 loop: CASSLRPLEGRNEQFF. The CDR3 DNA follows: TGTGCCAGCAGCTTAAGGCCACTAGAGGGACGGAATGAGCAGTTCTTC.

This clonotype was counted many times. The CDR3 region has the DNA TGCGCCAGCAGCTTGGCGGCGGGAGGGCCTGAATACAATGAGCAGTTCTTC. This encodes CASSLAAGGPEYNEQFF. The chain has TRBV5-1 and TRBJ2-1; 9 bases match TRBD2. CDR3 size: 17 residues. With V trimmed by 0 bases and J by 4 bases, 8 bases remained unmatched. The V gene's germline CDR1 is SGHRS and CDR2 YFSETQ.

This clonotype showed up many times. The V and J genes are TRBV9 and TRBJ2-7; D is undetermined. Germline values: CDR1 SGDLS, CDR2 YYNGEE. The CDR3 length is 16 residues. Trimming took 0 bases from V and 0 from J, leaving 13 bases between them. CDR3 residues: CASSVDDVWLSYEQYF. The CDR3 nucleotides are TGTGCCAGCAGCGTAGACGATGTTTGGCTCTCCTACGAGCAGTACTTC. Complete variable domain (other parts from reference TRBV9 and TRBJ2-7): DSGVTQTPKHLITATGQRVTLRCSPRSGDLSVYWYQQSLDQGLQFLIQYYNGEERAKGNILERFSAQQFPDLHSELNLSSLELGDSALYFCASSVDDVWLSYEQYFGPGTRLTVT.

The sample holds a few counts of this clonotype. The gene calls are TRBV18 and TRBJ1-1; no clear D gene. Germline lookup yields CDR1 KGHSH and CDR2 LQKENI. This CDR3 comprises 15 residues. V was pared by 6 bases and J by 1 base, with 15 bases between. CDR3 residues: CASSDLMSPNTEAFF. CDR3 bases: TGTGCCAGCTCCGACTTGATGAGCCCGAACACTGAAGCTTTCTTT.

This clonotype was recorded at least ten times. The chain carries TRBV5-1 and TRBJ2-7; the D gene is possibly TRBD2 (5 bases). V lost 4 bases and J 4 bases, leaving 18 bases between the germline ends. There are 15 residues in the CDR3. Germline-derived CDR1 and CDR2 are SGHRS and YFSETQ. CDR3 DNA: TGCGCCAGCAGCCCATCTCGGGTAGCGCAATACGAGCAGTACTTC. Its protein is CASSPSRVAQYEQYF.

This clonotype occurred many times. V usage is TRBV5-1 and J usage is TRBJ1-4, with no clear D. Germline lookup yields CDR1 SGHRS and CDR2 YFSETQ. There are 14 residues in the CDR3. V shed 1 base and J shed 4 bases, with 8 bases lying between them. The CDR3 nucleotides are TGCGCCAGCAGCTTGTGGGGAAATAATGAAAAACTGTTTTTT. Amino acids: CASSLWGNNEKLFF.

This clonotype was recorded at least ten times. The V call is TRBV6-5, the J call TRBJ2-6; 15 bases are a match to TRBD2. V was clipped by 6 bases and J by 2 bases; unmatched bases: 2. CDR1 is MNHEY, CDR2 SVGAGI, per germline. This CDR3 has 17 residues. This CDR3 is CASRRTSGGAGANVLTF. CDR3 nucleotide sequence: TGTGCCAGCAGGCGGACTAGCGGGGGGGCTGGGGCCAACGTCCTGACTTTC.

This clonotype showed up many times. This chain connects TRBV12-3 or TRBV12-4 to TRBJ2-7; no clear D gene. CDR3 length equals 14 residues. Trimming removed 2 bases at V and 2 bases at J, with 10 bases between. The CDR3 here is CASSLISSTYEQYF. In DNA, the CDR3 is TGTGCCAGCAGTTTAATAAGTTCGACCTACGAGCAGTACTTC.

This clonotype was seen at least ten times. The gene calls are TRBV5-1 and TRBJ2-5, with D perhaps TRBD1 (5 bases). Germline V lookup: CDR1 SGHRS, CDR2 YFSETQ. The CDR3 length is 14 residues. The V and J ends lost 4 bases and 0 bases respectively, with 10 bases between them. The CDR3 is CASSIDSNQETQYF. CDR3 nucleotide sequence: TGCGCCAGCAGCATTGACAGTAACCAAGAGACCCAGTACTTC. Full variable domain (remainder filled in from reference TRBV5-1 and TRBJ2-5): KAGVTQTPRYLIKTRGQQVTLSCSPISGHRSVSWYQQTPGQGLQFLFEYFSETQRNKGNFPGRFSGRQFSNSRSEMNVSTLELGDSALYLCASSIDSNQETQYFGPGTRLLVL.

This clonotype has ten or more counts. The J gene is TRBJ2-3, the V gene TRBV20-1, with 11 bases lining up with TRBD2. V was clipped by 4 bases and J by 0 bases; unmatched bases: 21. Germline loops: CDR1 DFQATT, CDR2 SNEGSKA (reference sequence). This CDR3 is built from 21 residues. This CDR3 reads CSAKSRNAGTSGGRSTDTQYF. CDR3 coding DNA: TGCAGTGCTAAGAGCCGGAACGCGGGTACTAGCGGGGGCCGTAGCACAGATACGCAGTATTTT.

Many counts were recorded for this clonotype. The chain employs TRBV7-8 and TRBJ2-2; D may be TRBD2 (5 bases). V was shortened by 5 bases and J by 1 base, with 8 bases between the two germline ends. Germline assignment: CDR1 SGHVS and CDR2 FQNEAQ. The CDR3 has 14 residues. In DNA form, the CDR3 reads TGTGCCAGCAGCCCGAGCGGGAACACCGGGGAGCTGTTTTTT. The encoded protein is CASSPSGNTGELFF.

This clonotype was counted many times. The J gene is TRBJ1-2, the V gene TRBV5-1; D might be TRBD1 (6 bases). The germline gives CDR1 SGHRS, CDR2 YFSETQ. V gave up 4 bases and J gave up 0 bases, with 16 bases separating them. The CDR3 spans 16 residues. CDR3 DNA sequence: TGCGCCAGCAGCCTTCGAACCGGGACACCTAACTATGGCTACACCTTC. As protein: CASSLRTGTPNYGYTF.

This clonotype turned up a few times. The chain couples TRBV19 to TRBJ2-7; D possibly corresponds to TRBD1 (6 bases). V shed 5 bases and J shed 3 bases, with 11 bases lying between them. The CDR3 is 13 residues long. Germline V gene sequence: CDR1 LNHDA, CDR2 SQIVND (reference sequence). The CDR3 DNA follows: TGTGCCAGTAGTCGAAGGGACAACTACGAGCAGTACTTC. It encodes CASSRRDNYEQYF.

This clonotype has ten or more counts. The V and J genes are TRBV3-1 and TRBJ1-6, with unresolved D. The length of the CDR3 is 12 residues. Trimming removed 3 bases from V and 14 bases from J, with 11 bases in between. CDR1 and CDR2 (germline): LGHDT, YNNKEL (reference sequence). The CDR3 sequence: CASSHQHRTLHF. CDR3 in DNA: TGTGCCAGCAGCCATCAACATAGGACCCTCCACTTT.

This clonotype has at least ten counts. The gene calls are TRBV20-1 and TRBJ2-1; 13 bases map to TRBD2. Germline assignment: CDR1 DFQATT and CDR2 SNEGSKA (reference sequence). The CDR3 is 14 residues long. The trim removed 6 bases at V and 7 bases at J, leaving 6 bases unmatched. The CDR3: CSAGTSGIDNEQFF. The CDR3 nucleotides read TGCAGTGCAGGGACTAGCGGGATTGATAATGAGCAGTTCTTC.

This clonotype was observed many times. This chain links TRBV5-6 with TRBJ2-2; a possible D gene is TRBD1 (5 bases). V shed 1 base and J shed 1 base, with 11 bases lying between them. The CDR3 extends over 16 amino acids. From germline, CDR1 is SGHDT and CDR2 YYEEEE. This chain's CDR3 is CASSLFQGLNTGELFF. In nucleotides, the CDR3 is TGTGCCAGCAGCTTGTTCCAGGGCCTGAACACCGGGGAGCTGTTTTTT.

In its sample, this clonotype was seen many times. The rearrangement joins TRBV5-1 to TRBJ2-3; TRBD1 aligns across 8 bases. V was pared by 5 bases and J by 4 bases, with 6 bases of the junction left unmatched. CDR1 and CDR2 from the germline V gene are SGHRS and YFSETQ. The CDR3 has 14 residues. In DNA form, the CDR3 reads TGCGCCAGCAGGGGGGCAGGGGGCGCAGATACGCAGTATTTT. This gives the protein CASRGAGGADTQYF.

This clonotype has a count of ten or more. This may come from a read error, since a much larger clone is one base off. This chain links TRBV5-6 with TRBJ2-5, with D hard to call. V lost 4 bases, J lost 5 bases, and 12 bases lay in between. The germline gives CDR1 SGHDT, CDR2 YYEEEE. This CDR3 comprises 13 residues. The CDR3: CASSEFTRETQYF. CDR3 in DNA: TGTGCCAGCAGCGAATTTACCAGGGAGACCCAGTACTTC.

This clonotype appeared many times. As DNA, the CDR3 is TGTGCCAGCAGCCAAGAATTTGGGACTATGAACACTGAAGCTTTCTTT. Encoded protein: CASSQEFGTMNTEAFF. The chain uses TRBV3-1 and TRBJ1-1, with TRBD1 as a possible D gene (5 bases). V gave up 0 bases and J gave up 0 bases, with 11 bases separating them. The CDR3 contains 16 residues. Per germline, CDR1 LGHDT and CDR2 YNNKEL (reference sequence).